Listed below are T cell receptor beta chains from one sample, sequenced in a study of blood T cell repertoires in COVID-19. Here immunoSEQ multiplex PCR was the method, and the copy in TCRdb shows in-frame clones only, minus some. Here the sample spans under 500,000 clones, about 90% being singletons. Sequenced input: PBMCs or T cells enriched from blood (not recorded which). Receptors originate from a woman aged 18-29 years with acute COVID-19. CDR3s include the opening cysteine and the closing phenylalanine or tryptophan. A D gene is named only where the DNA matches it firmly. Size is omitted from some rows. Given values are once, few, many or a class for expanded clones.

TRBJ2-1 | NA | NA | TRBV29-1 | CSATRQSSYNEQFF | TGCAGCGCCACACGACAGTCTTCCTACAATGAGCAGTTCTTC
TRBJ1-5 | NA | few | TRBV19 | CASSKGSNQPQHF | TGTGCCAGTAGTAAGGGGAGCAATCAGCCCCAGCATTTT
TRBJ2-7 | NA | NA | TRBV27 | CASSLFHMGSPYEQYF | TGTGCCAGCAGTTTATTCCATATGGGGAGCCCCTACGAGCAGTACTTC
TRBJ1-1 | NA | NA | TRBV11-2 | CASSRGGTEAFF | TGTGCCAGCAGCAGAGGGGGAACTGAAGCTTTCTTT
TRBJ1-2 | NA | many | TRBV29-1 | CASPWGREGYTF | TGCGCGAGCCCTTGGGGACGGGAGGGCTACACCTTC
TRBJ2-2 | NA | NA | TRBV3-1/TRBV3-2 | CASSQAVPGELFF | TGTGCCAGCAGCCAGGCGGTTCCCGGGGAGCTGTTTTTT
TRBJ2-1 | TRBD2 | NA | TRBV5-1 | CASSLGLAGHSYNEQFF | TGCGCCAGCAGCTTGGGGTTAGCGGGGCATTCCTACAATGAGCAGTTCTTC
TRBJ2-6 | NA | once | TRBV9 | CASSGQAPQSSGANVLTF | TGTGCCAGCAGCGGACAGGCCCCCCAGAGCTCTGGGGCCAACGTCCTGACTTTC
TRBJ2-3 | NA | NA | TRBV5-1 | CASSLREDTQYF | TGCGCCAGCAGCTTGCGAGAAGATACGCAGTATTTT
TRBJ2-7 | NA | once | TRBV7-2 | CASSLTGNYEQYF | TGTGCCAGCAGCTTAACGGGTAACTACGAGCAGTACTTC
TRBJ2-3 | TRBD2 | once | TRBV9 | CASTTSGGYTDTQYF | TGTGCCAGCACGACTAGCGGGGGGTACACAGATACGCAGTATTTT
TRBJ1-5 | NA | NA | TRBV27 | CASRGTSINQPQHF | TGTGCCAGCCGGGGGACCAGCATTAATCAGCCCCAGCATTTT
TRBJ2-7 | NA | NA | TRBV11-3 | CASSLGQGLNSYEQYF | TGTGCCAGCAGCTTAGGACAGGGACTGAACTCCTACGAGCAGTACTTC
TRBJ1-2 | NA | NA | TRBV7-9 | CASSPPGDTRIYGYTF | TGTGCCAGCAGCCCACCCGGGGACACCAGAATCTATGGCTACACCTTC
TRBJ2-2 | TRBD1 | NA | TRBV11-3 | CASSLGQATGELFF | TGTGCCAGCAGCTTGGGACAGGCCACCGGGGAGCTGTTTTTT
TRBJ2-7 | NA | NA | TRBV11-2 | CASSLDVGSYEQYF | TGTGCCAGCAGCTTAGACGTGGGGAGCTACGAGCAGTACTTC
TRBJ2-1 | TRBD1 | NA | TRBV18 | CASSPIGQGGQFF | TGTGCCAGCTCACCAATCGGACAGGGGGGGCAGTTCTTC
TRBJ1-5 | TRBD1 | NA | TRBV6-5 | CASSPGQGSQPQHF | TGTGCCAGCAGCCCCGGACAGGGAAGTCAGCCCCAGCATTTT
TRBJ2-1 | NA | NA | TRBV4-3 | CASSRRADSSYNEQFF | TGCGCCAGCAGCCGCAGAGCGGATAGCTCCTACAATGAGCAGTTCTTC
TRBJ2-5 | NA | NA | TRBV19 | CASSMGSQETQYF | TGTGCCAGTAGTATGGGGAGCCAAGAGACCCAGTACTTC
TRBJ1-3 | NA | NA | TRBV10-3 | CAISDREGIHSGNTIYF | TGTGCCATCAGTGACAGGGAGGGAATACACTCTGGAAACACCATATATTTT
TRBJ1-2 | NA | NA | TRBV3-1/TRBV3-2 | CASSQHEGGYTF | TGTGCCAGCAGCCAGCACGAGGGTGGCTACACCTTC
TRBJ2-7 | TRBD1 | NA | TRBV28 | CASQTGEIYEQYF | TGTGCCAGTCAAACAGGGGAGATCTACGAGCAGTACTTC
TRBJ2-3 | TRBD2 | NA | TRBV11-2 | CASSSGGASGFTDTQYF | TGTGCCAGCAGCTCCGGGGGGGCTAGCGGGTTCACAGATACGCAGTATTTT
TRBJ2-1 | TRBD2 | NA | TRBV11-3 | CASSLGTSGYNEQFF | TGTGCCAGCAGCTTGGGGACTAGCGGTTACAATGAGCAGTTCTTC
TRBJ2-7 | TRBD2 | NA | TRBV20-1 | CSASKRGDEYEQYF | TGCAGTGCTAGTAAGCGGGGGGATGAATACGAGCAGTACTTC
TRBJ2-3 | TRBD2 | NA | TRBV10-3 | CAIRGGGRADTQYF | TGTGCCATCAGAGGCGGGGGGCGGGCAGATACGCAGTATTTT
TRBJ1-5 | NA | NA | TRBV6-6 | CASGPRGNQPQHF | TGTGCCAGCGGCCCCCGGGGGAATCAGCCCCAGCATTTT
TRBJ2-1 | TRBD1 | NA | TRBV27 | CASTLRRDRGQDEQFF | TGTGCCAGCACCCTCCGACGGGACAGGGGGCAGGATGAGCAGTTCTTC
TRBJ2-3 | NA | NA | TRBV11-2 | CASGIGVGADTQYF | TGTGCCAGCGGGATAGGGGTCGGCGCAGATACGCAGTATTTT
TRBJ2-5 | TRBD1 | NA | TRBV19 | CASSTTTGTGQETQYF | TGTGCCAGTAGTACGACTACCGGGACAGGGCAAGAGACCCAGTACTTC
TRBJ2-3 | NA | NA | TRBV19 | CASSIGQLTDTQYF | TGTGCCAGTAGTATAGGACAGCTCACAGATACGCAGTATTTT
TRBJ2-3 | NA | NA | TRBV21-1 | CASSKDKAWGTDTQYF | TGTGCCAGCAGCAAAGACAAAGCGTGGGGCACAGATACGCAGTATTTT
TRBJ1-2 | NA | NA | TRBV7-9 | CASSLDRGGWDGYTF | TGTGCCAGCAGCTTGGACCGAGGAGGATGGGATGGCTACACCTTC
TRBJ1-1 | NA | NA | TRBV6-5 | CASLSGVNTEAFF | TGTGCCAGCCTATCGGGGGTGAACACTGAAGCTTTCTTT
TRBJ1-1 | NA | NA | TRBV18 | CASSPRQENTEAFF | TGTGCCAGCTCCCCAAGGCAGGAGAACACTGAAGCTTTCTTT
TRBJ1-6 | NA | NA | TRBV7-9 | CASSSTGGQIGSPLHF | TGTGCCAGCAGCTCAACCGGAGGTCAAATTGGGTCACCCCTCCACTTT
TRBJ2-7 | NA | NA | TRBV30 | CAWSLERGEQYF | TGTGCCTGGAGCCTTGAGAGAGGGGAGCAGTACTTC
TRBJ1-2 | NA | NA | TRBV30 | CAWSPGNYGYTF | TGTGCCTGGAGTCCAGGCAACTATGGCTACACCTTC
TRBJ1-1 | NA | NA | TRBV5-5 | CASSARSDTEAFF | TGTGCCAGCAGCGCACGATCAGACACTGAAGCTTTCTTT
TRBJ1-5 | NA | NA | TRBV5-6 | CASSLDRNQPQHF | TGTGCCAGCAGCTTGGACAGAAATCAGCCCCAGCATTTT
TRBJ2-3 | NA | NA | TRBV5-4 | CASSFERGTDTQYF | TGTGCCAGCAGCTTTGAGCGGGGCACAGATACGCAGTATTTT
TRBJ2-6 | NA | NA | TRBV24-1 | CATAGSGFGANVLTF | TGTGCCACCGCCGGATCAGGGTTCGGGGCCAACGTCCTGACTTTC
TRBJ2-3 | NA | NA | TRBV7-3 | CASSLIGPGGTDTQYF | TGTGCCAGCAGCTTAATTGGTCCGGGGGGCACAGATACGCAGTATTTT
TRBJ2-1 | NA | NA | TRBV24-1 | CATSGSQGNNEQFF | TGTGCCACCAGTGGCTCACAGGGTAACAATGAGCAGTTCTTC